In its sample, the clone carrying this T cell receptor beta chain ranks as medium-sized (0.01 to 0.1%). Antigen specificity is unknown. The data are from a study of cytomegalovirus exposure and HLA in healthy donors. The length of the CDR3 is 14 residues. The J segment lost 7 bases and the V segment lost 2 bases, leaving 7 bases of the junction unmatched. The germline V gene encodes CDR1 SGHRS and CDR2 YFSETQ. PCR amplification relied on 60 Vbeta primers (plus 13 Jbeta primers). The assay was immunoSEQ multiplex PCR, and TCRdb's table has in-frame clones only and misses some. This table has roughly 35,000 clones, 53% appearing once. Broader study findings: About 87% or about 30% of the time was how often most TCR beta V segments were productive, according to an earlier analysis.

The chain recombines TRBV5-1 with TRBJ1-1, with 8 bases identical to TRBD1. The material sequenced was PBMCs. The source is a woman between 35 and 50 years old in good health and CMV-seropositive. CDR3 sequence: CASSFTGTGFEAFF. The DNA for the CDR3 is TGCGCCAGCAGCTTTACCGGGACAGGCTTTGAAGCTTTCTTT.